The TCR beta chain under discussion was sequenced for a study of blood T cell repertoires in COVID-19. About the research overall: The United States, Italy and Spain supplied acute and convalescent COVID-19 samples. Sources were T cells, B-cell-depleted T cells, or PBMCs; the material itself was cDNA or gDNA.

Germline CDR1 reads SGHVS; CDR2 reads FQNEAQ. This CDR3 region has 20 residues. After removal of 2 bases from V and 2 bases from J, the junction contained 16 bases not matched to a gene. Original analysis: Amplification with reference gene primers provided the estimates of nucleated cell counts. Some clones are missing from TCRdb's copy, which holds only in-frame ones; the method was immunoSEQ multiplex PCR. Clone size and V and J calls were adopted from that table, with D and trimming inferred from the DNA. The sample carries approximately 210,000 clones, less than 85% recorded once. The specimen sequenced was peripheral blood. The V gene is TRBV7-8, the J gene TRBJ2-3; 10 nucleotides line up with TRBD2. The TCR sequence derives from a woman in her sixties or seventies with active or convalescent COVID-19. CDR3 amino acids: CASSLNPTSLAGADTDTQYF. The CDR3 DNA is TGTGCCAGCAGCTTAAACCCCACCTCTCTAGCGGGGGCCGACACAGATACGCAGTATTTT.